What follows describes a single T cell receptor (beta chain). Its antigen is not known. The trim removed 6 bases at V and 6 bases at J, leaving 3 bases unmatched. Germline lookup yields CDR1 MNHEY and CDR2 SMNVEV (reference sequence). This CDR3 has 13 amino acids. Sequenced by immunoSEQ multiplex PCR; TCRdb stores in-frame clones only, minus some. The table has about 440,000 clones, less than 95% seen once. This sample stems from a study of Ad26.COV2.S vaccination and SARS-CoV-2 variants. Stated treatment: about 20 received Ad26.COV2.S at low or high dose, single or two shots; roughly five received placebo; per-sample allocation not given. Sampling was performed 63 days after the first vaccine or placebo injection. Study findings and constraints: In TCR breadth and depth analyses, total T cell responses may have been underestimated.

This receptor was taken from a person between 18 and 59 years old who received the Ad26.COV2.S COVID-19 vaccine or a placebo. The V and J genes are TRBV27 and TRBJ2-7; 12 bases agree with TRBD2. The sequenced sample was peripheral blood, obtained in a trial of Ad26.COV2.S vaccine versus placebo. CDR3 nucleotide sequence: TGTGCCAGCAGCCCGGGACTAGCGGGCGAGCAGTACTTC. It specifies CASSPGLAGEQYF.